The 15 T cell receptor beta chains listed next were all sequenced from one sample in a study of blood T cell repertoires in COVID-19. Clones were read by immunoSEQ multiplex PCR, and TCRdb kept only the in-frame ones, dropping some. The table lists 200,000 or so clones, roughly 76% of them singletons, with 12% in the top ten. The sample was peripheral blood. Receptor source: a woman older than 75 with COVID-19, enrolled during active disease.

This sequence joins TRBV7-9 and TRBJ1-2, with D possibly matching TRBD1 (5 bases). Germline CDR1 reads SEHNR; CDR2 reads FQNEAQ (reference sequence). V shed 5 bases and J shed 3 bases, with 13 bases lying between them. The CDR3 is 14 residues long. CDR3 protein: CASSGDRGHYGYTF. The CDR3 DNA sequence: TGTGCCAGCAGCGGAGACAGAGGACACTATGGCTACACCTTC.

This clone was counted at least ten times. V is TRBV2 and J is TRBJ1-5; the match to TRBD1 covers 7 bases. The V segment lost 2 bases and the J segment 2 bases; nucleotides outside the gene matches: 3. The CDR3 contains 15 residues. Germline V CDR1 and CDR2: SNHLY, FYNNEI. The CDR3 DNA sequence: TGTGCCAGCAGTGAATACAGGGGCGGCAATCAGCCCCAGCATTTT. Translating gives CASSEYRGGNQPQHF.

J is TRBJ1-5 and V is TRBV2; TRBD1 matches 8 bases. After removal of 6 bases from V and 6 bases from J, the junction contained 7 bases not matched to a gene. Germline V gene lookup returns CDR1 SNHLY and CDR2 FYNNEI. The CDR3 contains 14 residues. CDR3 in amino acids: CASSDDRGTQPQHF. In nucleotides, the CDR3 is TGTGCCAGCAGCGACGACAGGGGTACTCAGCCCCAGCATTTT.

V and J are TRBV18 and TRBJ1-1; D is unclear. V lost 6 bases to trimming and J lost 7 bases, with 15 bases between them. The CDR3 has 13 amino acids. Germline CDR1 reads KGHSH; CDR2 reads LQKENI. CDR3 bases: TGTGCCAGCTCGGCACAGCAGGCGGGTGAAGCTTTCTTT. Translated, it gives CASSAQQAGEAFF.

This clone was recorded once. This chain connects TRBV27 to TRBJ2-4; possible D gene TRBD1, 6 bases. CDR3 length: 15 amino acids. The ends were cut back, 5 bases at V and 0 bases at J, with 11 bases in the middle. Germline CDR1 is MNHEY and CDR2 is SMNVEV (reference sequence). This CDR3 is CASSPDRLAKNIQYF. In nucleotides, the CDR3 is TGTGCCAGCAGTCCCGACAGGTTAGCCAAAAACATTCAGTACTTC.

The V gene is TRBV2, the J gene TRBJ2-7; TRBD2 matches 7 bases. This CDR3 has 17 amino acids. The V gene end was trimmed by 2 bases and the J gene end by 2 bases; junction bases not matched to a gene: 12. CDR1 SNHLY and CDR2 FYNNEI come from the germline V gene. The CDR3, as DNA: TGTGCCAGCAGTGAATCTCCGGGACTACTTACCACCTACGAGCAGTACTTC. It yields the protein CASSESPGLLTTYEQYF.

This clone was observed a handful of times. This chain links TRBV24-1 with TRBJ2-3; D possibly corresponds to TRBD2 (6 bases). The CDR3 consists of 13 residues. V lost 12 bases and J lost 2, with 14 bases in between. Per the germline V gene, CDR1 is KGHDR and CDR2 is SFDVKD. The DNA of the CDR3 is TGTGCCGTTTACGGGCGGGACACAGATACGCAGTATTTT. As protein: CAVYGRDTDTQYF.

V usage is TRBV6-5 and J usage is TRBJ2-2; 10 nucleotides agree with TRBD2. The germline CDR1 and CDR2 sequences are MNHEY and SVGAGI. The junction had 3 bases not matched to a gene; V was cut back by 7 bases and J by 1 base. The CDR3 extends over 15 amino acids. The CDR3 is CASKGLAENTGELFF. CDR3 nucleotide sequence: TGTGCCAGCAAAGGACTAGCGGAGAACACCGGGGAGCTGTTTTTT.

This chain joins TRBV6-2 or TRBV6-3 and TRBJ2-1; possible D gene TRBD1, 6 bases. Germline CDR1 is MNHEY and CDR2 is SVGEGT. The CDR3 sequence is 14 residues long. Trimming took 5 bases from V and 5 from J, leaving 13 bases between them. In DNA, the CDR3 is TGTGCCAGCAGTCAGACAGGTCTGAACAATGAGCAGTTCTTC. Its translation is CASSQTGLNNEQFF.

The rearrangement joins TRBV28 to TRBJ2-7, with 8 bases identical to TRBD2. Germline assignment: CDR1 MDHEN and CDR2 SYDVKM. There are 14 residues in the CDR3. V trimming: 6 bases; J trimming: 1 base; junction bases outside the gene matches: 5. The CDR3 region has the DNA TGTGCCAGCAGGAGACTAGCGCTTTCCTACGAGCAGTACTTC. It encodes CASRRLALSYEQYF. Complete variable domain (other parts from reference TRBV28 and TRBJ2-7): DVKVTQSSRYLVKRTGEKVFLECVQDMDHENMFWYRQDPGLGLRLIYFSYDVKMKEKGDIPEGYSVSREKKERFSLILESASTNQTSMYLCASRRLALSYEQYFGPGTRLTVT.

This chain joins TRBV5-4 and TRBJ2-7; D is possibly TRBD2 (6 bases). The CDR3 runs to 11 residues. Per germline, CDR1 SGHNT and CDR2 YYREEE (reference sequence). The V gene lost 2 bases and the J gene lost 11 bases, with 11 bases spanning the gap. The CDR3: CASSFGGREYF. CDR3 nucleotide sequence: TGTGCCAGCAGCTTCGGAGGGAGAGAGTACTTC. Full variable domain (missing parts from reference TRBV5-4 and TRBJ2-7): ETGVTQSPTHLIKTRGQQVTLRCSSQSGHNTVSWYQQALGQGPQFIFQYYREEENGRGNFPPRFSGLQFPNYSSELNVNALELDDSALYLCASSFGGREYFGPGTRLTVT.

The chain carries TRBV10-1 and TRBJ1-2; 7 bases map to TRBD1. The CDR3 spans 13 residues. V lost 8 bases to trimming and J lost 7 bases; unmatched junction nucleotides: 10. The germline V gene encodes CDR1 WNHNN and CDR2 SYGVQD (reference sequence). The DNA of the CDR3 is TGCGCCAGCGATACGACAGGGACTGGTGGCTACACCTTC. The encoded protein is CASDTTGTGGYTF.

This chain joins TRBV5-1 and TRBJ1-4; TRBD1 matches 11 bases. V lost 7 bases and J lost 8; bases outside the gene matches: 13. This CDR3 comprises 16 residues. CDR1 is SGHRS, CDR2 YFSETQ, per germline. CDR3 protein: CASSGQGARGYEKLFF. The CDR3 nucleotides are TGCGCCAGCTCTGGACAGGGGGCGCGGGGATACGAAAAACTGTTTTTT.

This clone was seen only once. The chain joins TRBV4-3 to TRBJ1-5; no firm D call. The CDR3 contains 13 residues. V gave up 3 bases and J gave up 4 bases, with 7 bases separating them. The V gene's germline CDR1 is LGHNA and CDR2 YSLEER. CDR3 nucleotides: TGCGCCAGCAGCCAGGGCTTTAATCAGCCCCAGCATTTT. Protein sequence: CASSQGFNQPQHF.

The CDR3 coding sequence is TGTGCCAGCAGCCCGGACAAGAACTATGGCTACACCTTC. It codes for CASSPDKNYGYTF. The rearrangement joins TRBV7-8 to TRBJ1-2, with D maybe TRBD1 (5 bases). The CDR3 contains 13 residues. Deletions cut 5 bases from V and 2 bases from J, with 9 bases between. Germline lookup yields CDR1 SGHVS and CDR2 FQNEAQ. Full variable domain (rest looked up from reference TRBV7-8 and TRBJ1-2): GAGVSQSPRYKVAKRGQDVALRCDPISGHVSLFWYQQALGQGPEFLTYFQNEAQLDKSGLPSDRFFAERPEGSVSTLKIQRTQQEDSAVYLCASSPDKNYGYTFGSGTRLTVV.